A selection of T cell receptor beta chains follows, all from one sample in a study of cytomegalovirus exposure and HLA in healthy donors. TCRdb's table, derived via immunoSEQ multiplex PCR, lists solely in-frame clones and lacks some. The sample yields some 180,000 clones, 70% to 80% seen once. Sequenced: PBMCs. These receptors were taken from a man between 18 and 29 years old in good health and CMV-seronegative. Both conserved end residues are part of each CDR3. The D gene is left open where the match is weak. A row's size may be missing; if present it is once, few, many or a size class.

cdr3_length | j_call | d_call | clone_size | v_call | cdr3_aa | cdr3_nt
14 | TRBJ1-6 | - | - | TRBV25-1 | CASRLDIHNSPLHF | TGTGCCAGCAGGTTGGACATTCACAATTCACCCCTCCACTTT
13 | TRBJ2-7 | TRBD2 | - | TRBV7-9 | CASSLLAAYEQYF | TGTGCCAGCAGCCTCCTAGCGGCCTACGAGCAGTACTTC
16 | TRBJ2-3 | TRBD2 | - | TRBV4-3 | CASSHLSSGLGERQYF | TGCGCCAGCAGCCACCTGAGTAGCGGGCTAGGGGAGAGGCAGTATTTT
19 | TRBJ2-7 | TRBD2 | - | TRBV11-3 | CASSLGGLAGGKVCYEQYF | TGTGCCAGCAGCTTAGGAGGACTAGCGGGGGGAAAAGTCTGCTACGAGCAGTACTTC
14 | TRBJ1-2 | - | - | TRBV4-2 | CASSQEGQFYGYTF | TGTGCCAGCAGCCAAGAAGGACAGTTCTATGGCTACACCTTC
11 | TRBJ1-4 | - | - | TRBV30 | CARDKDEKLFF | TGTGCCCGGGACAAAGATGAAAAACTGTTTTTT
14 | TRBJ1-5 | TRBD1 | - | TRBV19 | CASSSRGLNQPQHF | TGTGCCAGTAGTTCTAGGGGGCTAAATCAGCCCCAGCATTTT
14 | TRBJ1-1 | - | - | TRBV9 | CASSAGGGKTEAFF | TGTGCCAGCAGCGCGGGCGGGGGGAAAACTGAAGCTTTCTTT
15 | TRBJ2-7 | TRBD1 | - | TRBV5-4 | CASRYWGQGSYEQYF | TGTGCCAGCAGATATTGGGGACAGGGGTCCTACGAGCAGTACTTC
14 | TRBJ2-1 | TRBD1 | few | TRBV7-2 | CASSPPRTGPEQFF | TGTGCCAGCAGCCCCCCGAGGACAGGCCCCGAGCAGTTCTTC
15 | TRBJ2-2 | TRBD1 | - | TRBV5-4 | CASSFGTGVAGELFF | TGTGCCAGCAGTTTCGGGACAGGGGTTGCCGGGGAGCTGTTTTTT
15 | TRBJ1-2 | TRBD1 | - | TRBV6-5 | CASSYHPGTGYGYTF | TGTGCCAGCAGTTATCATCCCGGGACAGGCTATGGCTACACCTTC
15 | TRBJ1-4 | - | - | TRBV2 | CASNTQGPHNEKLFF | TGTGCCAGCAACACCCAGGGGCCTCATAATGAAAAACTGTTTTTT
18 | TRBJ1-3 | - | once | TRBV4-2 | CASSQHRPGELGGNTIYF | TGTGCCAGCAGCCAACACCGGCCAGGGGAATTAGGAGGCAACACCATATATTTT
16 | TRBJ1-2 | TRBD1 | once | TRBV4-3 | CASSQEWDSINYGYTF | TGCGCCAGCAGCCAAGAGTGGGACAGTATTAACTATGGCTACACCTTC
16 | TRBJ2-7 | TRBD2 | - | TRBV7-6 | CASSLGLAGRAGEQYF | TGTGCCAGCAGCTTAGGCCTAGCGGGTCGAGCGGGCGAGCAGTACTTC
16 | TRBJ2-3 | - | - | TRBV4-1 | CASSDRDSLSTDTQYF | TGCGCCAGCAGCGACCGGGACTCCCTTTCGACAGATACGCAGTATTTT
16 | TRBJ2-1 | TRBD2 | - | TRBV5-1 | CASSLWGVAGVGEQFF | TGCGCCAGCAGCTTGTGGGGAGTAGCGGGGGTTGGGGAGCAGTTCTTC
16 | TRBJ2-7 | TRBD2 | few | TRBV11-3 | CASSLPWGLAGGEQYF | TGTGCCAGCAGCTTACCATGGGGACTAGCGGGAGGCGAGCAGTACTTC
15 | TRBJ2-3 | TRBD2 | - | TRBV7-3 | CASSLGLAGVDTQYF | TGTGCCAGCAGCTTGGGACTAGCGGGAGTGGATACGCAGTATTTT
15 | TRBJ2-2 | - | - | TRBV6-4 | CASNPPSGNTGELFF | TGTGCCAGCAACCCGCCCAGCGGTAACACCGGGGAGCTGTTTTTT
13 | TRBJ2-7 | - | few | TRBV7-2 | CASSHRAGYEQYF | TGTGCCAGCAGCCACAGGGCGGGCTACGAGCAGTACTTC
13 | TRBJ2-7 | - | - | TRBV2 | CASAGKLSYEQYF | TGTGCCAGCGCGGGGAAACTCTCCTACGAGCAGTACTTC
14 | TRBJ1-2 | - | - | TRBV7-2 | CASSFLGQGRGYTF | TGTGCCAGCAGCTTCCTAGGGCAGGGTCGTGGCTACACCTTC
15 | TRBJ2-3 | TRBD2 | - | TRBV5-1 | CASSFNGRAADTQYF | TGCGCCAGCAGCTTTAACGGGAGGGCGGCAGATACGCAGTATTTT
15 | TRBJ2-5 | TRBD1 | - | TRBV14 | CASSQVATGLETQYF | TGTGCCAGCAGCCAAGTCGCGACAGGGCTAGAAACCCAGTACTTC
16 | TRBJ2-7 | - | - | TRBV7-2 | CASSQGGQGRGYEQYF | TGTGCCAGCAGCCAAGGTGGGCAGGGGAGGGGCTACGAGCAGTACTTC
14 | TRBJ2-3 | TRBD1 | - | TRBV7-2 | CASSPGTGEDTQYF | TGTGCCAGCAGCCCCGGGACAGGGGAGGATACGCAGTATTTT
13 | TRBJ2-7 | - | - | TRBV5-1 | CASRITGSYEQYF | TGCGCCAGCAGGATTACAGGGTCCTACGAGCAGTACTTC
15 | TRBJ2-1 | TRBD2 | - | TRBV27 | CASSHGTSGSSEQFF | TGTGCCAGCAGTCATGGGACTAGCGGGAGTTCTGAGCAGTTCTTC
11 | TRBJ1-2 | TRBD1 | - | TRBV6-6 | CASRTGNGYTF | TGTGCCAGCAGGACAGGGAACGGCTACACCTTC
17 | TRBJ1-1 | - | - | TRBV19 | CASIMVNKGQSNTEAFF | TGTGCCAGTATTATGGTAAATAAGGGGCAGTCGAACACTGAAGCTTTCTTT
15 | TRBJ2-7 | TRBD1 | - | TRBV7-9 | CSSSPRGQGQNEQYF | TGTTCCAGCAGCCCTAGAGGACAGGGGCAAAACGAGCAGTACTTC
15 | TRBJ2-5 | TRBD1 | - | TRBV6-1 | CASRPGQGVGETQYF | TGTGCCAGCAGACCGGGACAGGGGGTCGGGGAGACCCAGTACTTC
13 | TRBJ2-7 | TRBD2 | - | TRBV6-1 | CASRAAGGHEQYF | TGTGCCAGCAGGGCGGCGGGAGGCCACGAGCAGTACTTC
18 | TRBJ2-2 | TRBD2 | few | TRBV15 | CATSRDKISGGAAGELFF | TGTGCCACCAGCAGAGATAAAATAAGCGGGGGGGCGGCCGGGGAGCTGTTTTTT
14 | TRBJ2-7 | - | - | TRBV25-1 | CASSSAGAQDEQYF | TGTGCCAGCAGTTCGGCGGGGGCGCAAGACGAGCAGTACTTC
11 | TRBJ2-3 | - | few | TRBV19 | CATLLGVTQYF | TGTGCCACCCTGTTAGGAGTTACGCAGTATTTT
14 | TRBJ1-2 | TRBD1 | - | TRBV30 | CAWSKGQGTYGYTF | TGTGCCTGGAGTAAGGGACAGGGGACCTATGGCTACACCTTC
13 | TRBJ2-3 | - | - | TRBV9 | CASSPSSTDTQYF | TGTGCCAGCAGCCCCTCTAGCACAGATACGCAGTATTTT
15 | TRBJ2-3 | - | - | TRBV6-4 | CASSDSRGGLDTQYF | TGTGCCAGCAGTGACTCGAGGGGGGGGCTGGATACGCAGTATTTT
15 | TRBJ2-7 | - | once | TRBV11-2 | CASSLGLGSSYEQYF | TGTGCCAGCAGCTTAGGGTTGGGGAGCTCCTACGAGCAGTACTTC
19 | TRBJ2-6 | TRBD1 | - | TRBV9 | CASSAGQGGTTAGANVLTF | TGTGCCAGCAGCGCCGGACAGGGAGGAACCACAGCTGGGGCCAACGTCCTGACTTTC
16 | TRBJ1-2 | - | few | TRBV30 | CAWSVPQVWSGCGYTF | TGTGCCTGGAGTGTCCCCCAGGTCTGGTCAGGGTGTGGCTACACCTTC
15 | TRBJ1-6 | TRBD1 | - | TRBV4-2 | CASSHGQGPNSPLHF | TGTGCCAGCAGCCACGGACAGGGACCAAATTCACCCCTCCACTTT
14 | TRBJ2-7 | - | few | TRBV9 | CASSPATGFYEQYF | TGTGCCAGCAGCCCCGCGACGGGTTTCTACGAGCAGTACTTC
13 | TRBJ1-2 | - | - | TRBV30 | CAWGGHSNYGYTF | TGTGCCTGGGGGGGACACTCTAACTATGGCTACACCTTC
13 | TRBJ2-7 | TRBD2 | - | TRBV29-1 | CSVFSGRGYEQYF | TGCAGCGTTTTCAGCGGGAGAGGGTACGAGCAGTACTTC
15 | TRBJ2-7 | TRBD1 | - | TRBV4-3 | CASSQDRGTSYEQYF | TGCGCCAGCAGTCAGGACAGGGGAACTTCCTACGAGCAGTACTTC
19 | TRBJ2-1 | - | - | TRBV18 | CASSPQAALKLTSYNEQFF | TGTGCCAGCTCACCACAGGCGGCGTTAAAACTAACCTCCTACAATGAGCAGTTCTTC
15 | TRBJ1-5 | TRBD1 | - | TRBV28 | CASRSRDRDNQPQHF | TGTGCCAGCAGATCCCGGGACAGGGACAATCAGCCCCAGCATTTT
16 | TRBJ2-5 | TRBD1 | - | TRBV5-1 | CASSLHSGGNGETQYF | TGCGCCAGCAGCTTGCATTCAGGGGGCAACGGAGAGACCCAGTACTTC
10 | TRBJ1-2 | - | - | TRBV21-1 | CASVKGGYTF | TGTGCCAGCGTCAAGGGGGGCTACACCTTC
12 | TRBJ2-7 | - | - | TRBV28 | CASKLQGGEQYF | TGTGCCAGCAAACTCCAGGGTGGCGAGCAGTACTTC
15 | TRBJ1-4 | TRBD1 | - | TRBV5-1 | CASSGYRDRNEKLFF | TGCGCCAGCAGCGGCTACCGGGACAGGAACGAAAAACTGTTTTTT
13 | TRBJ2-7 | TRBD1 | - | TRBV5-1 | CASSGTGVGEQYF | TGCGCCAGCAGCGGGACAGGGGTCGGCGAGCAGTACTTC
15 | TRBJ1-5 | TRBD1 | - | TRBV18 | CASSLTGGGNQPQHF | TGTGCCAGCTCCCTTACAGGGGGAGGCAATCAGCCCCAGCATTTT
12 | TRBJ1-1 | - | - | TRBV30 | CACSRVTTEAFF | TGTGCCTGCAGCAGGGTGACCACTGAAGCTTTCTTT
14 | TRBJ2-3 | TRBD2 | few | TRBV7-7 | CASSPSGGGDTQYF | TGTGCTAGCAGTCCTAGCGGGGGGGGAGATACGCAGTATTTT